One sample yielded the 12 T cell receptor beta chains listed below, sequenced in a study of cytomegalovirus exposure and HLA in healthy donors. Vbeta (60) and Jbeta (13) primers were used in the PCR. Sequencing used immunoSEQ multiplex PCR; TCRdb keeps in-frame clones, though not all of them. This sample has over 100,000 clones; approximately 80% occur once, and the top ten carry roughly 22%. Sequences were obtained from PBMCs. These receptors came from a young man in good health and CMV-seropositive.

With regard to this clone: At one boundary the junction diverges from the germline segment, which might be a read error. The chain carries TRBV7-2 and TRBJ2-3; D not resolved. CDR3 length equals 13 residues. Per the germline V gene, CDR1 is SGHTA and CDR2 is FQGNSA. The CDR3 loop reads CASSQRLADTQYF. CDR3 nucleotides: TGTGCCAGCAGCCAGAGACTGGCAGACACGCAGTATTTT.

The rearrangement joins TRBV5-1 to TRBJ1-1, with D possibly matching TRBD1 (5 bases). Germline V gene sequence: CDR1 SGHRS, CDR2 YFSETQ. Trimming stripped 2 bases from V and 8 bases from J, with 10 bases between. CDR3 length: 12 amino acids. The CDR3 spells CASSFGQGEAFF. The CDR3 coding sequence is TGCGCCAGCAGCTTCGGCCAGGGAGAAGCTTTCTTT.

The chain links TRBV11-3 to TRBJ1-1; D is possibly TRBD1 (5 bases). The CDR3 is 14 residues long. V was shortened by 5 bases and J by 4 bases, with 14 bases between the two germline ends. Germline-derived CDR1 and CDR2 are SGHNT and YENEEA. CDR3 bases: TGTGCCAGCAGCCAAAGCAGGGCGCTCACTGAAGCTTTCTTT. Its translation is CASSQSRALTEAFF.

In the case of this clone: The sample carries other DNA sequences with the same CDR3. CDR3 sequence: CASSPQLVYNEQFF. In DNA, the CDR3 is TGCGCCAGCAGCCCCCAGCTAGTGTACAATGAGCAGTTCTTC. This chain connects TRBV5-1 to TRBJ2-1; D ambiguous. CDR3 length: 14 residues. Looked up from germline, CDR1 is SGHRS and CDR2 is YFSETQ. V lost 4 bases and J lost 4, with 12 bases in between.

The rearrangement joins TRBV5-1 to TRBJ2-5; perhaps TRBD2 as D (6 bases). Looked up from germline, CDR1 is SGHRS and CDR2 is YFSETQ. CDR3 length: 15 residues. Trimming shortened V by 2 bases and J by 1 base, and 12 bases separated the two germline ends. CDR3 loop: CASSFSGGGQETQYF. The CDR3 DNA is TGCGCCAGCAGCTTTAGCGGTGGGGGCCAAGAGACCCAGTACTTC.

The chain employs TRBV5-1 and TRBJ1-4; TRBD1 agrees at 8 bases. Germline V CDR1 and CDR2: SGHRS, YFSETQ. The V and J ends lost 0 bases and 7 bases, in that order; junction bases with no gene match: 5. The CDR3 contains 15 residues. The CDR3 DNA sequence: TGCGCCAGCAGCTTGGATGGACAGGGTCTTGAAAAACTGTTTTTT. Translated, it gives CASSLDGQGLEKLFF.

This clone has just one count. The CDR3 DNA sequence: TGTGCCAGCAGCCATTATGGGACAAGCTCCTACGAGCAGTACTTC. Its protein is CASSHYGTSSYEQYF. The chain has TRBV9 and TRBJ2-7; D might be TRBD1 (6 bases). The V and J ends lost 4 bases and 0 bases respectively, with 14 bases between them. The CDR3 extends over 15 amino acids. Germline assignment: CDR1 SGDLS and CDR2 YYNGEE.

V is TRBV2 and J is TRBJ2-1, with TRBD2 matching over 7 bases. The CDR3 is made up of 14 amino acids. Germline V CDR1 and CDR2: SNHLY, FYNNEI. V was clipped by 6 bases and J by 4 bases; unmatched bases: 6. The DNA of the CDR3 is TGTGCCAGCAGGAGCGGGACTGGGTACAATGAGCAGTTCTTC. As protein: CASRSGTGYNEQFF.

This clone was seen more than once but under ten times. The DNA for the CDR3 is TGTGCCAGCAGTAGGCTCGGGACAGGGGTGGATGGCTACACCTTC. Translating gives CASSRLGTGVDGYTF. The rearrangement uses TRBV11-2 and TRBJ1-2, with 10 positions matching TRBD1. V shed 6 bases, J shed 6 bases, and the junction held 10 bases outside the gene matches. The CDR3 is 15 amino acids. Germline CDR1 reads SGHAT; CDR2 reads FQNNGV.

CDR3 in amino acids: CASSLVTGDVSGANVLTF. DNA for the CDR3: TGTGCCAGCAGCTTGGTTACAGGGGATGTCTCTGGGGCCAACGTCCTGACTTTC. The chain carries TRBV5-8 and TRBJ2-6; 7 bases fit TRBD1. V dropped 0 bases and J dropped 0; count of bases not matched to a gene: 6. CDR3 size: 18 residues. Germline assignment: CDR1 SGHTS and CDR2 YDEGEE. The whole variable domain, remainder taken from reference TRBV5-8 and TRBJ2-6, is EAGVTQSPTHLIKTRGQQATLRCSPISGHTSVYWYQQALGLGLQFLLWYDEGEERNRGNFPPRFSGRQFPNYSSELNVNALELEDSALYLCASSLVTGDVSGANVLTFGAGSRLTVL.

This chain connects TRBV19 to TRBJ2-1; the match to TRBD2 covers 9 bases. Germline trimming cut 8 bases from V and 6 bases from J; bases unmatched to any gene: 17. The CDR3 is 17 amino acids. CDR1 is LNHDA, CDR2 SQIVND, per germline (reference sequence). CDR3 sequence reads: CASGGALVAGDRNEQFF. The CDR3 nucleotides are TGTGCCAGTGGGGGGGCTTTGGTAGCGGGAGATCGCAATGAGCAGTTCTTC.

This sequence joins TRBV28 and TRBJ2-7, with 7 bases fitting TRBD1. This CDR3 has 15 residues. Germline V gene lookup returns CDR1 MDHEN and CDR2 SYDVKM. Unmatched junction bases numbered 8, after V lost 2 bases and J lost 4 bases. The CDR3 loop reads CASSLKRGRRYEQYF. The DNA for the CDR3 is TGTGCCAGCAGTTTAAAAAGGGGGCGACGGTACGAGCAGTACTTC.